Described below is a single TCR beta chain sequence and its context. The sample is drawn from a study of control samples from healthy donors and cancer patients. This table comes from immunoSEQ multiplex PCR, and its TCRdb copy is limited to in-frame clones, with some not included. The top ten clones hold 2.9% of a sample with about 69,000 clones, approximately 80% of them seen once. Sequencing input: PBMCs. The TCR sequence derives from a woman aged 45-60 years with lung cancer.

CDR3 in amino acids: CASAPALAGATDTQYF. CDR3 DNA: TGTGCCAGCGCACCCGCACTAGCGGGGGCCACAGATACGCAGTATTTT. V is TRBV3-1 (or the pseudogene TRBV3-2) and J is TRBJ2-3; 11 bases match TRBD2. There are 16 residues in the CDR3. Germline CDR1 is LGHDT and CDR2 is YNNKEL (reference sequence). V shed 8 bases, J shed 2 bases, and the junction held 9 bases outside the gene matches.